The T cell receptor (beta chain) described here comes from a study of blood T cell repertoires in COVID-19. The germline V and J ends were trimmed by 5 bases and 6 bases, with 6 bases remaining between them. The V gene's germline CDR1 is SEHNR and CDR2 FQNEAQ (reference sequence). The CDR3 loop spans 11 amino acids. This clone was detected once. Method: immunoSEQ multiplex PCR; TCRdb's copy keeps in-frame clones and lacks some. Of about 28,000 clones in the sample, around 86% are singletons; the top ten hold over 20%. The specimen was peripheral blood. This chain connects TRBV7-9 to TRBJ2-3; no firm D call. The receptor's source is a human donor in a cohort sampled during active COVID-19. CDR3 coding DNA: TGTGCCAGCAGCCTAACTGATACGCAGTATTTT. It translates to CASSLTDTQYF.